This T cell receptor (beta chain) was retrieved from a study of blood T cell repertoires in COVID-19. Study context: Spain, Italy and the United States supplied samples that represented acute and convalescent COVID-19. T cells, B-cell-depleted T cells, or PBMCs supplied cDNA or gDNA.

After removal of 3 bases from V and 5 bases from J, the junction contained 5 bases not matched to a gene. Germline values: CDR1 GTSNPN, CDR2 SVGIG (reference sequence). This CDR3 has 15 amino acids. Methods used by the authors: Estimation of nucleated cell counts was performed using reference gene primer amplification. This table comes from immunoSEQ multiplex PCR, and its TCRdb copy is limited to in-frame clones, with some not included. The V and J calls and clone size come from that table; D and trimming were worked out from the DNA. Of hundreds of thousands of clones in the sample, roughly 86% are singletons; the top ten hold around 2.1%.

The rearrangement uses TRBV30 and TRBJ2-1; TRBD1 aligns across 12 bases. The sample was peripheral blood. This sequence was found in a woman aged 25 to 39 who had recovered from COVID-19. CDR3 DNA: TGTGCCTGGAGCCGGGACAGGGGGCAAGACAATGAGCAGTTCTTC. Protein: CAWSRDRGQDNEQFF.